This TCR beta chain was obtained from a study of CD8 T cells in Susac syndrome. Under recently defined diagnostic criteria, the patients with Susac syndrome qualified as having definite or probable disease. Trimming cost V 5 bases and J 7 bases; bases outside gene matches: 3. The CDR3 runs 13 residues. CDR1 and CDR2 (germline): DFQATT, SNEGSKA (reference sequence). An amount of RNA that ranged from roughly 0.5 to 1 ug was reverse transcribed with random hexamers. The CDR3 of TCR beta was amplified by immunoSEQ multiplex PCR across 54 Vbeta and 13 Jbeta. TCRdb recomputed calls from the immunoSEQ multiplex PCR reads with MiXCR, one row per CDR3 protein. The sample includes 150,000 or so distinct CDR3 sequences, roughly 95% of them seen just once.

Sequenced input: CD4+ T cells from PBMCs. V usage is TRBV20-1 and J usage is TRBJ2-1, with TRBD2 identical over 12 bases. The receptor's source is a human donor with Susac syndrome. The DNA of the CDR3 is TGCAGTGCTCCGACTAGCGGGAGAAATGAGCAGTTCTTC. Protein: CSAPTSGRNEQFF.